Listed here is a single T cell receptor (beta chain). Assay used: immunoSEQ multiplex PCR; TCRdb lists only in-frame clones, some missing. This sample has a few hundred thousand clones, with roughly 84% found just once. These data originate in a study of blood T cell repertoires in COVID-19. The specimen sequenced was PBMCs or T cells enriched from blood (not recorded which). This receptor was taken from a woman younger than 45 who had recovered from COVID-19.

The CDR3 DNA is TGTGCCACCAGCAGAGATGGGCGCGGGGGAAACAATGAGCAGTTCTTC. Protein: CATSRDGRGGNNEQFF. This chain links TRBV15 with TRBJ2-1; TRBD2 matches 7 bases. V shed 0 bases and J 5 bases; nucleotides not matched to a gene: 7. The germline V gene encodes CDR1 LNHNV and CDR2 YYDKDF (reference sequence). The CDR3 consists of 16 residues.